This passage covers 28 T cell receptor beta chains from one sample sequenced in a study of shared clonotypes between healthy human individuals. The assay was immunoSEQ multiplex PCR, and TCRdb's table has in-frame clones only and misses some. Of roughly 2.5 million clones in the sample, around 94% were seen once. The sample taken for sequencing was naive CD4+ T cells sorted from blood. Stated subset: CD45RA+ positively selected. All receptors derive from a man younger than 35 in good health.

The V call is TRBV7-9, the J call TRBJ2-3, with D tentatively TRBD2 (5 bases). This CDR3 comprises 17 residues. The germline CDR1 and CDR2 sequences are SEHNR and FQNEAQ (reference sequence). V gave up 5 bases and J gave up 0 bases, with 18 bases separating them. As DNA, the CDR3 is TGTGCCAGCAGCCCAGCCCCTGGGCTAGCCAGCACAGATACGCAGTATTTT. Protein sequence: CASSPAPGLASTDTQYF. Full variable domain (remainder filled in from reference TRBV7-9 and TRBJ2-3): DTGVSQNPRHKITKRGQNVTFRCDPISEHNRLYWYRQTLGQGPEFLTYFQNEAQLEKSRLLSDRFSAERPKGSFSTLEIQRTEQGDSAMYLCASSPAPGLASTDTQYFGPGTRLTVL.

The chain joins TRBV2 to TRBJ2-1; 12 bases match TRBD2. Germline V gives CDR1 SNHLY, CDR2 FYNNEI. CDR3 size: 17 residues. V lost 2 bases and J lost 4; bases outside the gene matches: 6. The CDR3 region is CASSERPSGRGYNEQFF. The CDR3 DNA reads as TGTGCCAGCAGTGAACGGCCTAGCGGGAGGGGATACAATGAGCAGTTCTTC.

The chain is built from TRBV7-2 and TRBJ2-2; TRBD2 aligns across 8 bases. The CDR3 runs to 17 residues. J gave up 5 bases and V 1 base, and 9 bases lay outside the gene matches. Germline values: CDR1 SGHTA, CDR2 FQGNSA. This chain's CDR3 is CASSLVPGGLVTGELFF. CDR3 DNA: TGTGCCAGCAGCTTAGTACCGGGAGGGCTGGTAACCGGGGAGCTGTTTTTT.

The chain employs TRBV6-1 and TRBJ1-3; D is ambiguous. V was pared by 5 bases and J by 2 bases, with 4 bases between. Germline CDR1 is MNHNS and CDR2 is SASEGT. The CDR3 length is 12 residues. The CDR3 here is CASSNAGNTIYF. The CDR3 DNA follows: TGTGCCAGCAGTAACGCTGGAAACACCATATATTTT.

The V gene is TRBV19, the J gene TRBJ1-6; 8 nucleotides match TRBD1. The length of the CDR3 is 15 residues. The J segment lost 10 bases and the V segment lost 5 bases, leaving 10 bases of the junction unmatched. The germline V gene encodes CDR1 LNHDA and CDR2 SQIVND (reference sequence). CDR3 in DNA: TGTGCCAGTAGTGACAGGGGCGGATGGGGATCACCCCTCCACTTT. Its translation is CASSDRGGWGSPLHF.

The chain is built from TRBV20-1 and TRBJ1-2; TRBD1 matches 7 bases. J lost 8 bases, V lost 5 bases, and 5 bases had no gene match. Germline V CDR1 and CDR2: DFQATT, SNEGSKA (reference sequence). The CDR3 is made up of 11 amino acids. The CDR3 reads CSAGTVGGYTF. CDR3 coding DNA: TGCAGTGCTGGGACAGTCGGAGGCTACACCTTC.

This chain uses TRBV19 with TRBJ2-7; 9 bases are shared with TRBD1. Unmatched junction bases numbered 3, after V lost 4 bases and J lost 2 bases. Germline loops: CDR1 LNHDA, CDR2 SQIVND (reference sequence). This CDR3 is 14 amino acids long. This CDR3 is CASSNRGRPYEQYF. DNA for the CDR3: TGTGCCAGTAGTAACAGGGGGCGACCCTACGAGCAGTACTTC.

This rearrangement joins TRBV9 to TRBJ2-5; 15 positions match TRBD2. The CDR3 runs to 17 residues. V gave up 4 bases and J gave up 4 bases; unmatched junction bases: 8. Per the germline V gene, CDR1 is SGDLS and CDR2 is YYNGEE. In DNA, the CDR3 is TGTGCCAGCAGCTCCGGACTAGCGGGGGGGCCGGGAGAGACCCAGTACTTC. This gives the protein CASSSGLAGGPGETQYF.

This chain joins TRBV6-5 and TRBJ2-5; D possibly corresponds to TRBD1 (5 bases). Germline CDR1 is MNHEY and CDR2 is SVGAGI. This CDR3 region has 15 residues. The V gene lost 1 base and the J gene lost 4 bases, with 13 bases spanning the gap. CDR3 protein: CASSYFQGVGETQYF. CDR3 in DNA: TGTGCCAGCAGTTACTTTCAGGGTGTGGGAGAGACCCAGTACTTC.

The chain couples TRBV6-6 to TRBJ1-2, with 9 positions matching TRBD1. Looked up from germline, CDR1 is MNHNY and CDR2 is SVGAGI (reference sequence). Trimming cost V 6 bases and J 8 bases; bases outside gene matches: 10. The CDR3 totals 14 residues. CDR3 in DNA: TGTGCCAGCAGCCGGACAGGGGAAATGGGGGGCTACACCTTC. Its protein product is CASSRTGEMGGYTF.

The gene calls are TRBV29-1 and TRBJ1-2; TRBD1 aligns across 8 bases. The CDR3 contains 14 residues. Trimming removed 4 bases from V and 6 bases from J; junction bases left unmatched: 10. Germline CDR1 and CDR2: SQVTM and ANQGSEA. CDR3 residues: CSVAKGQGKDGYTF. CDR3 bases: TGCAGCGTTGCTAAAGGACAGGGAAAGGATGGCTACACCTTC.

The V gene is TRBV9, the J gene TRBJ2-7, with D possibly TRBD2 on 6 matching bases. This CDR3 is built from 16 residues. Trimming took 1 base from V and 1 from J, leaving 15 bases between them. Per the germline V gene, CDR1 is SGDLS and CDR2 is YYNGEE. The CDR3 loop reads CASSVLGGAGSYEQYF. DNA for the CDR3: TGTGCCAGCAGCGTATTAGGCGGGGCGGGGTCCTACGAGCAGTACTTC.

V is TRBV11-2 and J is TRBJ2-5, with 8 bases aligning to TRBD2. This CDR3 has 14 residues. Germline CDR1 and CDR2: SGHAT and FQNNGV. V lost 9 bases to trimming and J lost 1 base; unmatched junction nucleotides: 7. CDR3 protein: CASKREPSQETQYF. DNA for the CDR3: TGTGCCAGTAAGCGGGAGCCCTCCCAAGAGACCCAGTACTTC.

This clone was observed a single time. The chain uses TRBV27 and TRBJ2-5, with TRBD2 identical over 7 bases. The CDR3 has 16 residues. The trim removed 1 base at V and 7 bases at J, leaving 12 bases unmatched. Per the germline V gene, CDR1 is MNHEY and CDR2 is SMNVEV (reference sequence). This chain's CDR3 is CASSLWGPRESGTQYF. The CDR3 DNA reads TGTGCCAGCAGTTTATGGGGACCGCGGGAGTCGGGGACCCAGTACTTC.

The chain recombines TRBV7-2 with TRBJ2-4, with no clear D. Looked up from germline, CDR1 is SGHTA and CDR2 is FQGNSA. The CDR3 sequence is 16 residues long. V lost 1 base to trimming and J lost 9 bases, with 19 bases between them. CDR3 in amino acids: CASSLDIQVQRAIQYF. The CDR3 DNA is TGTGCCAGCAGCTTAGACATACAAGTACAAAGGGCCATTCAGTACTTC. The full variable domain, its missing parts supplied by reference TRBV7-2 and TRBJ2-4, is GAGVSQSPSNKVTEKGKDVELRCDPISGHTALYWYRQSLGQGLEFLIYFQGNSAPDKSGLPSDRFSAERTGGSVSTLTIQRTQQEDSAVYLCASSLDIQVQRAIQYFGAGTRLSVL.

The chain recombines TRBV6-1 with TRBJ1-5, with D maybe TRBD1 (6 bases). The CDR3 is 14 residues long. V lost 3 bases and J 9 bases, leaving 15 bases between the germline ends. CDR1 is MNHNS, CDR2 SASEGT, per germline. CDR3: CASSDGQTFLPQHF. CDR3 DNA: TGTGCCAGCAGTGACGGACAGACCTTCTTGCCCCAGCATTTT.

The rearrangement joins TRBV6-6 to TRBJ1-4; 7 bases are shared with TRBD1. This CDR3 comprises 15 residues. Trimming removed 5 bases from V and 5 bases from J; junction bases left unmatched: 8. Per germline, CDR1 MNHNY and CDR2 SVGAGI (reference sequence). The CDR3: CASSLKQGTNEKLFF. The CDR3 coding sequence is TGTGCCAGCAGTCTGAAACAGGGGACCAATGAAAAACTGTTTTTT.

In its sample, this clone was seen a few times. V is TRBV20-1 and J is TRBJ1-1; a weak D match, TRBD1 (5 bases). Per germline, CDR1 DFQATT and CDR2 SNEGSKA (reference sequence). The V end was cut by 1 base, the J end by 11 bases, with 11 bases between. This CDR3 contains 11 residues. CDR3 sequence (DNA): TGCAGTGCTAGAGCCGAGCAGGGCGCTTTCTTT. Translation gives CSARAEQGAFF.

The rearrangement joins TRBV7-9 to TRBJ1-6, with D hard to call. V lost 5 bases and J 7 bases, leaving 6 bases between the germline ends. Germline V gene data show CDR1 as SEHNR and CDR2 as FQNEAQ (reference sequence). CDR3 size: 12 residues. CDR3 in DNA: TGTGCCAGCAGCGTTGGGAATTCACCCCTCCACTTT. Amino acids: CASSVGNSPLHF.

As regards this clone: At the DNA level, this CDR3 is encoded by other sequences in the same sample as well. This chain links TRBV25-1 with TRBJ1-5, with a weak D call TRBD1 (5 bases). The V and J ends lost 3 bases and 2 bases respectively, with 11 bases between them. The germline V gene encodes CDR1 MGHDK and CDR2 SYGVNS. This CDR3 spans 15 amino acids. For the CDR3, the DNA is TGTGCCAGCAGTGAGGGAGGGGCAGGCAATCAGCCCCAGCATTTT. Its protein is CASSEGGAGNQPQHF.

J is TRBJ2-1 and V is TRBV6-6; perhaps D is TRBD1 or TRBD2 (5 bases each). The V end lost 6 bases, the J end lost 8 bases, and 11 bases lay between the germline ends. CDR1 and CDR2 (germline): MNHNY, SVGAGI (reference sequence). The CDR3 has 12 residues. CDR3 DNA: TGTGCCAGCAGCCCCCGAGGGGATGAGCAGTTCTTC. This translates into CASSPRGDEQFF.

The table lists this clone with a few counts. This chain connects TRBV30 to TRBJ1-5, with 7 nucleotides matching TRBD1. V dropped 1 base and J dropped 2; count of bases not matched to a gene: 5. Germline CDR1 GTSNPN, CDR2 SVGIG (reference sequence). The CDR3 runs to 15 residues. The CDR3 loop reads CAWSAGGPGNQPQHF. The CDR3 coding sequence is TGTGCCTGGAGTGCAGGGGGTCCGGGCAATCAGCCCCAGCATTTT.

The chain employs TRBV11-2 and TRBJ2-7, with TRBD1 identical over 9 bases. This CDR3 has 16 residues. Germline values: CDR1 SGHAT, CDR2 FQNNGV. Germline trimming cut 5 bases from V and 1 base from J; bases unmatched to any gene: 9. The CDR3 nucleotides read TGTGCCAGCAGCCGAATAAAGACAGGGGGATCCTACGAGCAGTACTTC. Translating it yields CASSRIKTGGSYEQYF.

Regarding this clone: In the same sample, other DNA sequences code for this CDR3. J is TRBJ1-4 and V is TRBV7-9; D possibly corresponds to TRBD1 (6 bases). V lost 1 base, J lost 5 bases, and 8 bases lay in between. Germline CDR1 SEHNR, CDR2 FQNEAQ (reference sequence). CDR3 length: 14 amino acids. The CDR3 nucleotides read TGTGCCAGCAGCTTAGGTACAGGGAATGAAAAACTGTTTTTT. The encoded protein is CASSLGTGNEKLFF.

A remark on this clone: Other DNA sequences in the sample encode the same CDR3. This chain connects TRBV11-3 to TRBJ2-1, with a possible D match to TRBD2 (5 bases). Trimming cost V 1 base and J 5 bases, with 6 bases left between them. The germline CDR1 and CDR2 sequences are SGHNT and YENEEA. This CDR3 contains 13 residues. DNA of the CDR3: TGTGCCAGCAGCTTAGCCGGGAACAATGAGCAGTTCTTC. Translating gives CASSLAGNNEQFF.

The CDR3 nucleotides are TGCGCCAGCAGCCTGGGGGGACTAGCGGGATTCAATGAGCAGTTCTTC. It specifies CASSLGGLAGFNEQFF. V usage is TRBV5-1 and J usage is TRBJ2-1, with TRBD2 matching over 13 bases. Germline trimming cut 4 bases from V and 6 bases from J; bases unmatched to any gene: 7. The CDR3 contains 16 residues. Germline values: CDR1 SGHRS, CDR2 YFSETQ.

The chain recombines TRBV7-3 with TRBJ2-7, with D perhaps matching TRBD1 (7 bases). The germline V gene has CDR1 SGHTA and CDR2 FQGTGA. V dropped 2 bases and J dropped 5 bases, with 10 bases sitting between them. The CDR3 totals 13 residues. The CDR3 loop reads CASSLGGGHEQYF. The CDR3 DNA is TGTGCCAGCAGCTTAGGAGGGGGCCACGAGCAGTACTTC.

This clone was picked up one time. The same CDR3 is also encoded by other DNA sequences in this sample. V gene TRBV7-9 combines with J gene TRBJ1-1; maybe TRBD1 (5 bases). In germline, CDR1 is SEHNR, CDR2 FQNEAQ (reference sequence). V was cut by 3 bases and J by 2 bases, with 10 bases left in between. The CDR3 contains 14 residues. The CDR3 region has the DNA TGTGCCAGCAGCTTTGGGGGTTTAAACACTGAAGCTTTCTTT. It yields the protein CASSFGGLNTEAFF.